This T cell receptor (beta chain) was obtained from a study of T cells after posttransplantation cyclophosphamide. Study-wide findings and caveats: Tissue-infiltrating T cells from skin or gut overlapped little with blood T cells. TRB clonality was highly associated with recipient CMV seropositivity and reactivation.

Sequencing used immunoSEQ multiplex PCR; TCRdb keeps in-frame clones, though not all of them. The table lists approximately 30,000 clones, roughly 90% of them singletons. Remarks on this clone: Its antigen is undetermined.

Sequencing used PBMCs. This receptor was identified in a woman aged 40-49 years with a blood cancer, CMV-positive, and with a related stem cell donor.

The CDR3, as DNA: TGTGCCAGCAGCTTAGGGACAGGGGTCTACGAGCAGTACTTC. This translates into CASSLGTGVYEQYF. This rearrangement joins TRBV5-6 to TRBJ2-7, with 10 positions matching TRBD1. The germline V gene encodes CDR1 SGHDT and CDR2 YYEEEE. The ends lost 2 bases at V and 3 bases at J; junction bases unmatched: 2. The CDR3 is 14 residues long.